This T cell receptor beta chain derives from a study of shared clonotypes between healthy human individuals. Points on this clone: What it binds is not known.

Using immunoSEQ multiplex PCR, the repertoire was profiled, and TCRdb retains in-frame clones only, with some absent. The data contain about 1 million clones, around 74% of them singletons. This CDR3 contains 19 residues. Study outcomes and limitations: Clonotype sharing among donors likely depends on sequencing depth. Exclusively blood specimens were collected; tissue repertoires likely differ.

CD4+ cells were split into CD45RA+ naive and CD45RA-negative memory subsets. The receptor was derived from a man younger than 35 in good health. The chain carries TRBV21-1 and TRBJ2-7; no DNA check was done on the table's D call, TRBD2. TRBV21-1 is termed a pseudogene. The sequencing sample was made of memory CD4+ T cells sorted from blood. Subset in this sample: CD45RA-negative fraction. The CDR3 reads CASSNRNSRAGGPSYEQYF. CDR3 DNA: TGTGCCAGCAGCAACCGAAACTCGAGAGCGGGGGGGCCCTCCTACGAGCAGTACTTC.